The entry below describes one T cell receptor beta chain. As yet, its antigen is unknown. The data stem from a study of blood T cells in healthy people across ages. Study observations and caveats: Unknown donor CMV status possibly confounded expanded clonotype changes.

V lost 5 bases and J lost 3; bases outside the gene matches: 6. This CDR3 comprises 15 residues. Germline CDR1 is KGHDR and CDR2 is SFDVKD. A second PCR of roughly 7 to 11 cycles used a sample-barcoded 5' primer and a J-beta primer mix. One entry per CDR3 protein, called by TCRdb with MiXCR from the 5' RACE reads. Of about 760,000 distinct CDR3 sequences in the sample, 20% to 25% are singletons; the top ten hold 8% to 10%. These records were also assigned to another study, of T cells of mothers and their children.

This TCR came from a boy younger than 18 in good health. The sample was blood. V and J are TRBV24-1 and TRBJ2-7, with 10 nucleotides matching TRBD1. CDR3 nucleotides: TGTGCCACCAGTGCGGTGGACAGGGGGATCTACGAGCAGTACTTC. Translated, it gives CATSAVDRGIYEQYF.